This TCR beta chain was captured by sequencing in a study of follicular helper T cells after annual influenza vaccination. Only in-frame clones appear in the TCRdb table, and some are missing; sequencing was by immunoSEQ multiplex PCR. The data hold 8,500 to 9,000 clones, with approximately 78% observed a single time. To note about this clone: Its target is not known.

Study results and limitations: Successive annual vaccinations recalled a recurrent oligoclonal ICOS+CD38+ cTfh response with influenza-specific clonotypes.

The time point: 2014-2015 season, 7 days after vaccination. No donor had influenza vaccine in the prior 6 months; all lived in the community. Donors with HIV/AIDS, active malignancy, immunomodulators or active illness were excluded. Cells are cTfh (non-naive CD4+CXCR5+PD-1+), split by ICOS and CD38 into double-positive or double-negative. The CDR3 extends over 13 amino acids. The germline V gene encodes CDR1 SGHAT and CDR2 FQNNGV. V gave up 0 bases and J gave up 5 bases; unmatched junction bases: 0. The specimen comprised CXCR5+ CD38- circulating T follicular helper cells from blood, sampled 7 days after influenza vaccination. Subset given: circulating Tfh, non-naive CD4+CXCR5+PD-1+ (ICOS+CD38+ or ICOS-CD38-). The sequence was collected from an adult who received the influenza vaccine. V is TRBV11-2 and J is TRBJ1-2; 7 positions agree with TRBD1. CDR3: CASSLEQGYGYTF. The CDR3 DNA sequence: TGTGCCAGCAGCTTAGAACAGGGGTATGGCTACACCTTC.